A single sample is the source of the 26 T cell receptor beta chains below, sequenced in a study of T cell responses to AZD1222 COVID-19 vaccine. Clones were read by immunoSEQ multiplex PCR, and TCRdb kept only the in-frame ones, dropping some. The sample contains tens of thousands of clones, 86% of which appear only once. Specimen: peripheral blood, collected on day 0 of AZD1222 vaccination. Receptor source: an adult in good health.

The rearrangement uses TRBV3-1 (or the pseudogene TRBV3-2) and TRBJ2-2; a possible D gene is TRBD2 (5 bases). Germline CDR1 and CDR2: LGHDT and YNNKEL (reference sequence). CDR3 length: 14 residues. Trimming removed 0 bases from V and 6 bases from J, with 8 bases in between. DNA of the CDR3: TGTGCCAGCAGCCAAGATCGGGGTCCCGGGGAGCTGTTTTTT. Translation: CASSQDRGPGELFF.

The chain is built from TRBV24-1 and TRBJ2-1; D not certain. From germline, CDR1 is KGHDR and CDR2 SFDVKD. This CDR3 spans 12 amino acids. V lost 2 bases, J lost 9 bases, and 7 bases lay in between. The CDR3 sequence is CATSDYSPEQFF. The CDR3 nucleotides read TGTGCCACCAGTGATTATAGCCCTGAGCAGTTCTTC.

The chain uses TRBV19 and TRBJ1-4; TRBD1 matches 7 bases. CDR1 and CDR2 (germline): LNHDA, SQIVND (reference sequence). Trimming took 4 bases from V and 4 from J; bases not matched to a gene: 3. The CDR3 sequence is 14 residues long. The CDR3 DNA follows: TGTGCCAGTAGTAGGGGACAGAATAATGAAAAACTGTTTTTT. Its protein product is CASSRGQNNEKLFF.

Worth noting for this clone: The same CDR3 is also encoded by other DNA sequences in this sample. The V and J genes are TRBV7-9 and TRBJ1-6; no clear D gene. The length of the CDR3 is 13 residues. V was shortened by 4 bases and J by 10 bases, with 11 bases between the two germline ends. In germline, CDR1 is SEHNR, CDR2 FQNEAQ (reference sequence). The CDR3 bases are TGTGCCAGCAGCTCGGGAGGACGGTCACCCCTCCACTTT. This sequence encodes CASSSGGRSPLHF.

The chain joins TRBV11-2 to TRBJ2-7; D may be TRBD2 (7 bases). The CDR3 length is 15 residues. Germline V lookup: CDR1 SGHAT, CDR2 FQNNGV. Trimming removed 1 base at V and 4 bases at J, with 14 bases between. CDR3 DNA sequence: TGTGCCAGCAGCTTAGGGGCAGGGGAGGGTTACGAGCAGTACTTC. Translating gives CASSLGAGEGYEQYF. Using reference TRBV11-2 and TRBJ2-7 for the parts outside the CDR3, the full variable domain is EAGVAQSPRYKIIEKRQSVAFWCNPISGHATLYWYQQILGQGPKLLIQFQNNGVVDDSQLPKDRFSAERLKGVDSTLKIQPAKLEDSAVYLCASSLGAGEGYEQYFGPGTRLTVT.

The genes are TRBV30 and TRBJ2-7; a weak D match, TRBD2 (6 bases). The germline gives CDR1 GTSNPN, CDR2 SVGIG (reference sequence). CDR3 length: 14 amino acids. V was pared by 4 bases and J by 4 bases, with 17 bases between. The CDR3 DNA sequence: TGTGCCTGGAATAACGGTCCAGGGACTTACGAGCAGTACTTC. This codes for CAWNNGPGTYEQYF.

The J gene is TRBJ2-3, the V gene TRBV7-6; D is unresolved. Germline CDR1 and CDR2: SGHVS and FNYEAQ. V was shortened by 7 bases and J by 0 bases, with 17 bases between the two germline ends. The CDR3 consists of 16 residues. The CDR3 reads CASTKSTGTSTDTQYF. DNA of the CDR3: TGTGCCAGCACCAAAAGCACGGGTACTAGCACAGATACGCAGTATTTT.

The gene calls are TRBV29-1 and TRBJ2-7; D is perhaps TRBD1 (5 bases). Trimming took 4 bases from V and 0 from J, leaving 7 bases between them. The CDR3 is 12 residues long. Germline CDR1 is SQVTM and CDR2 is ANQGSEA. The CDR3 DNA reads TGCAGCGTTGTGACAGCCTCCTACGAGCAGTACTTC. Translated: CSVVTASYEQYF.

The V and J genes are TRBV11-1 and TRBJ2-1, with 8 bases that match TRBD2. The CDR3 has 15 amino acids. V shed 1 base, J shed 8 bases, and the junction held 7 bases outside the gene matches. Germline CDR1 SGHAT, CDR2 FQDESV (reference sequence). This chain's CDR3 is CASSLVSGSFDEQFF. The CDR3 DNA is TGTGCCAGCAGCTTAGTAAGCGGGAGCTTCGATGAGCAGTTCTTC.

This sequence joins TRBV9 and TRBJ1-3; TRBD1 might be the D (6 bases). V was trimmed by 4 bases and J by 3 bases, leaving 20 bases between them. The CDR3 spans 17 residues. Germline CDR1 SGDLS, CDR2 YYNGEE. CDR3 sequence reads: CASSPPGVPGGGNTIYF. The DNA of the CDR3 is TGTGCCAGCAGCCCCCCAGGGGTCCCTGGTGGTGGAAACACCATATATTTT.

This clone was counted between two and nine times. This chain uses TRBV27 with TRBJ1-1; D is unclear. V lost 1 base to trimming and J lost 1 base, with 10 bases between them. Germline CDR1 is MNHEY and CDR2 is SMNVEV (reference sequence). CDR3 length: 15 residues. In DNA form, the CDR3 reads TGTGCCAGCAGTTTATGGGTTGGTTCGAACACTGAAGCTTTCTTT. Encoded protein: CASSLWVGSNTEAFF.

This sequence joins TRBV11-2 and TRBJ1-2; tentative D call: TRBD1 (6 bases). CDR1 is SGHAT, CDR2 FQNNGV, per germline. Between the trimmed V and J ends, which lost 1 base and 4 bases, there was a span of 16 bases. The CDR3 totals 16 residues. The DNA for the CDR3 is TGTGCCAGCAGCTTAGTTCAGGGGCGCAGGAGCTATGGCTACACCTTC. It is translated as CASSLVQGRRSYGYTF.

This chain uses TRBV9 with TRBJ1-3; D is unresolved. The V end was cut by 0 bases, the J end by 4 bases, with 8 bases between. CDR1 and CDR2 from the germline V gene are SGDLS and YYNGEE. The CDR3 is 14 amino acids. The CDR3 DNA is TGTGCCAGCAGCGTAGATATTGACGGAAACACCATATATTTT. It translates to CASSVDIDGNTIYF.

The CDR3 bases are TGTGCCAGCAGTTCTCAAGACGCATTTTACGAGCAGTACTTC. Residues: CASSSQDAFYEQYF. This chain uses TRBV28 with TRBJ2-7; no definite D call. The CDR3 is made up of 14 amino acids. CDR1 and CDR2 from the germline V gene are MDHEN and SYDVKM. Trimming removed 4 bases at V and 4 bases at J, with 14 bases between.

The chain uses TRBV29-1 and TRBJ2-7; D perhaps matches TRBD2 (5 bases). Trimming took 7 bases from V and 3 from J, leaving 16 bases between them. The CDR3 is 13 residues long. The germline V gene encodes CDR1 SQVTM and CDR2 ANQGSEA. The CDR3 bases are TGCAGCGCTAAGGACTCCGCGGACTACGAGCAGTACTTC. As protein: CSAKDSADYEQYF.

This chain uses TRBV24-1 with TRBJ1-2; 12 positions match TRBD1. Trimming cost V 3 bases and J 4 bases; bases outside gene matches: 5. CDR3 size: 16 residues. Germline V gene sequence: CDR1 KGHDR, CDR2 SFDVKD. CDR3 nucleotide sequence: TGTGCCACCAGTGATCTTGGGACAGGGGGCACCTATGGCTACACCTTC. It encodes CATSDLGTGGTYGYTF.

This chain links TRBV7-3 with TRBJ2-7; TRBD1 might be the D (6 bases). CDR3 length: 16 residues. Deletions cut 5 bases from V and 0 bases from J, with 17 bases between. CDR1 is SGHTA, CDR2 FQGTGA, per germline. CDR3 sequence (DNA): TGTGCCAGCAGCCGACTAAACAGGGAGAGCTCCTACGAGCAGTACTTC. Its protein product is CASSRLNRESSYEQYF.

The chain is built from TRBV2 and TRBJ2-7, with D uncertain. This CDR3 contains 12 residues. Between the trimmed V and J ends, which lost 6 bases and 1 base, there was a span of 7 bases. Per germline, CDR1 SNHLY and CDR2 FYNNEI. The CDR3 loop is CASRAGSYEQYF. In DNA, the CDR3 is TGTGCCAGCAGGGCCGGATCCTACGAGCAGTACTTC.

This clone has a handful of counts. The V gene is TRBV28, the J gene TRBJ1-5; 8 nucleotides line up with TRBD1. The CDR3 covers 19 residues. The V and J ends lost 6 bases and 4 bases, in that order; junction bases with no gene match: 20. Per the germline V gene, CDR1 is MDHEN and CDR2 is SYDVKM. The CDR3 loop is CASSSLDYGQGWVNQPQHF. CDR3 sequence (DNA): TGTGCCAGCAGCTCCCTTGACTACGGACAGGGCTGGGTAAATCAGCCCCAGCATTTT.

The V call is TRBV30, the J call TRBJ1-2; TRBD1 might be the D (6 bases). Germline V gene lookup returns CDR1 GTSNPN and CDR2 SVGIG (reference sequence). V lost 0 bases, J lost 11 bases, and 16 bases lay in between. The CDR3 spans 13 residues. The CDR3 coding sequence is TGTGCCTGGAGTGTAAACCAGGGGACGGGATACACCTTC. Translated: CAWSVNQGTGYTF.

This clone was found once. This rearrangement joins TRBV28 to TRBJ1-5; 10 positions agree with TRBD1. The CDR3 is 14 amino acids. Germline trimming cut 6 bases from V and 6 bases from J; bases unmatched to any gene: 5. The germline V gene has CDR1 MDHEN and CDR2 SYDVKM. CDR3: CASSLGQGTQPQHF. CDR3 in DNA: TGTGCCAGCAGCCTGGGACAGGGGACTCAGCCCCAGCATTTT.

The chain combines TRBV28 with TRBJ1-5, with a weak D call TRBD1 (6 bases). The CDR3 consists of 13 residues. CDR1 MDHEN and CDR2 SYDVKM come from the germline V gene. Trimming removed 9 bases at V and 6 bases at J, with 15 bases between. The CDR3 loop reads CASMDSVTQPQHF. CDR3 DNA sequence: TGTGCCAGTATGGACAGCGTCACTCAGCCCCAGCATTTT.

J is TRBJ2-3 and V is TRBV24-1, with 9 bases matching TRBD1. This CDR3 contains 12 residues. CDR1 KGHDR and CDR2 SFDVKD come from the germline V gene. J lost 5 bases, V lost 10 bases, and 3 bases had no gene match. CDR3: CATGQGQDTQYF. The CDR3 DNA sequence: TGTGCCACGGGACAGGGTCAAGATACGCAGTATTTT.

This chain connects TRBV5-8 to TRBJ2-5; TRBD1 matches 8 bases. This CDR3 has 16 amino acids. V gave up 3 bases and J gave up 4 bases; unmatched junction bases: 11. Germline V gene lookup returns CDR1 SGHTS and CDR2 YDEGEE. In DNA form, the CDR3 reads TGTGCCAGCAGCTCGATCACTGAGACAGGGGCAGAGACCCAGTACTTC. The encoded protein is CASSSITETGAETQYF.

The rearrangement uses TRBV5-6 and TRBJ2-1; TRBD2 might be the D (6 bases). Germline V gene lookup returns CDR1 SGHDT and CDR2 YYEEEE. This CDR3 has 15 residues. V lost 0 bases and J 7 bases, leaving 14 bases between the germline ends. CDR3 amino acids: CASSLGLGGPNEQFF. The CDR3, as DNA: TGTGCCAGCAGCTTGGGTCTAGGAGGGCCTAATGAGCAGTTCTTC.

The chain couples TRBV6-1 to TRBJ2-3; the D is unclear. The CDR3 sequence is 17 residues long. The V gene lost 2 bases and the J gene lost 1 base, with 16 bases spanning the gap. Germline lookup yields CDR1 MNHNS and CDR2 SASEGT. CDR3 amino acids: CASSESTGVWGTDTQYF. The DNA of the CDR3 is TGTGCCAGCAGTGAATCCACTGGAGTGTGGGGCACAGATACGCAGTATTTT.